This T cell receptor (beta chain) was recovered during a study of cytomegalovirus exposure and HLA in healthy donors. V was clipped by 5 bases and J by 3 bases, with 14 bases between them. CDR3 size: 15 residues. Per germline, CDR1 LGHNA and CDR2 YSLEER. Primers included in the PCR were 60 Vbeta and 13 Jbeta primers. The repertoire was sequenced with immunoSEQ multiplex PCR; TCRdb's copy has only in-frame clones and lacks some. The data contain about 120,000 clones, roughly 78% of them singletons. The sequenced material came from PBMCs. This sequence originates from a woman aged 25 to 39 in good health and CMV-seropositive. The chain carries TRBV4-3 and TRBJ2-1; possibly TRBD1 for D (5 bases). The CDR3 coding sequence is TGCGCCAGCAGCGGCTACCAGGGTAACTACAATGAGCAGTTCTTC. Its protein product is CASSGYQGNYNEQFF.